There are a few counts of the clone carrying this T cell receptor beta chain. These data belong to a study of cytomegalovirus exposure and HLA in healthy donors. This CDR3 has 16 residues. Trimming removed 5 bases at V and 3 bases at J, with 19 bases between. Germline loops: CDR1 SEHNR, CDR2 FQNEAQ (reference sequence). The PCR ran on 60 Vbeta and 13 Jbeta primers. Measured with immunoSEQ multiplex PCR; TCRdb has only the in-frame clones, and not every one. The profile shows about 98,000 clones, around 80% of them singletons. The chain is built from TRBV7-9 and TRBJ1-1, with D possibly TRBD1 on 5 matching bases. The receptor comes from a man aged 55 to 70 in good health and CMV-seropositive. Sample: PBMCs. This chain's CDR3 is CASSKGPGQPYTEAFF. CDR3 DNA: TGTGCCAGCAGCAAAGGGCCAGGGCAGCCCTACACTGAAGCTTTCTTT.